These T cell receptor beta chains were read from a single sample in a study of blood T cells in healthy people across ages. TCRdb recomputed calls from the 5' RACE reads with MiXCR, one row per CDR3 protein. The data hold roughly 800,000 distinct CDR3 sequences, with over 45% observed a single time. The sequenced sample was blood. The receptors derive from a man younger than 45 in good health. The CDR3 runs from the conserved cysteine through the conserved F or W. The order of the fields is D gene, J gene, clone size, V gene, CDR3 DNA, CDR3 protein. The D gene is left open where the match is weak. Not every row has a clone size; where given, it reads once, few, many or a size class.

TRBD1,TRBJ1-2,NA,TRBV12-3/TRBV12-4,TGTGCCAGCACTAGGACAGGGGTTAACTATGGCTACACCTTC,CASTRTGVNYGYTF
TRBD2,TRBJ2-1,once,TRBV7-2,TGTGCCAGCAGAAATGAGCGGGAGCGGGGATGGGCTAATGAGCAGTTCTTC,CASRNERERGWANEQFF
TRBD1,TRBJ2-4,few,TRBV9,TGTGCCAGCAGCCCGGGACAGGGGGCGAACATTCAGTACTTC,CASSPGQGANIQYF
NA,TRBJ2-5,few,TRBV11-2,TGTGCCAGCGGTAGCTTTCAAGAGACCCAGTACTTC,CASGSFQETQYF
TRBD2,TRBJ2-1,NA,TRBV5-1,TGCGCCAGCAGCTTGGATTGGCCTAGCGGGGCCAATGAGCAGTTCTTC,CASSLDWPSGANEQFF
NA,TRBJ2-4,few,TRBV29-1,TGCAGCGTATATCAATCCGGCATGGGGGAGCAGTACTTC,CSVYQSGMGEQYF
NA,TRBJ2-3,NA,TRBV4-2,TGTGCCAGCAGCTGGAGCAGCCCTAGCACAGATACGCAGTATTTT,CASSWSSPSTDTQYF
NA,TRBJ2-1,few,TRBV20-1,TGCAGTGCTAGAGAGGGGACTCCCCAGTTCTTC,CSAREGTPQFF
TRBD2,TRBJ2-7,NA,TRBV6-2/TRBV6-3,TGTGCCAGCAGGCCGGGGACTAGCGGAGACTACGAGCAGTACTTC,CASRPGTSGDYEQYF
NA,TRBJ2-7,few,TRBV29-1,TGCAGCGAAGAGGTAGGGACAATAAGATACGAGCAGTACTTC,CSEEVGTIRYEQYF
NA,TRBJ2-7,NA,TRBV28,TGTGCCAGCAGCCCACACGGGAGTCCTATTCCTAACGAGCAGTACTTC,CASSPHGSPIPNEQYF
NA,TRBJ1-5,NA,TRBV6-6,TGTGCCAGCAGTTACTCGGGGCTTCAGCCCCAGCATTTT,CASSYSGLQPQHF
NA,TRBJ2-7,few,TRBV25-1,TGTGCCAGCAGTGGCCCCTTAGGACGGCAGTACTTC,CASSGPLGRQYF
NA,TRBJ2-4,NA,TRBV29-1,TGCAGCGTTGTCGGTGGGCTAGCCAAAAACATTCAGTACTTC,CSVVGGLAKNIQYF
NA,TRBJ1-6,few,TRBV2,TGTGCCAGCAGCCGCCGAGGGCAACCATATTCACCCCTCCACTTT,CASSRRGQPYSPLHF
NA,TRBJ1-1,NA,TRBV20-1,TGCAGTGCTAGAGAAATGGCGGCGGCTGAAGCTTTCTTT,CSAREMAAAEAFF
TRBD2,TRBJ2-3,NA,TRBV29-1,TGCAGCGTCCCGCGAGGAGCGGGAGAGCAAGATACGCAGTATTTT,CSVPRGAGEQDTQYF
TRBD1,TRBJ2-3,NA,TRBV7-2,TGTGCCAGCAGCCTAAAGGACAGGCAGACGCAGTATTTT,CASSLKDRQTQYF
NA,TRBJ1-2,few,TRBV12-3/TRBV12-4,TGTGCCAGCAGTTGGGCGGCAGGACGCACCTTC,CASSWAAGRTF
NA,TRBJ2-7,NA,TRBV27,TGTGCCAGCAGTTTAAGGGGTGAAGAGACCTACGAGCAGTACTTC,CASSLRGEETYEQYF
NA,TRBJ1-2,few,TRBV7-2,TGTGCCAGCAGCGCCCATGACTACGGTCCGGGAATCTATGGCTACACCTTC,CASSAHDYGPGIYGYTF
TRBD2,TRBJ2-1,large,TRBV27,TGTGCCAGCAGTCTCAGCGGGGGCGAGCAGTTCTTC,CASSLSGGEQFF
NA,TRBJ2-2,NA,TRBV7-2,TGTGCCAGCAGCCCGCAGTTGTCGTCCGGGGAGCTGTTTTTT,CASSPQLSSGELFF
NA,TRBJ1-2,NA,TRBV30,TGTGCCTGGGGACAGAAATTGAACTATGGCTACACCTTC,CAWGQKLNYGYTF
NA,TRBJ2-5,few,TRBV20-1,TGCAGTGTCCCGGGACCCCAAGAGACCCAGTACTTC,CSVPGPQETQYF
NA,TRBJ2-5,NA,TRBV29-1,TGCAGCGTTTTTGGACCTGTCGCAGAGACCCAGTACTTC,CSVFGPVAETQYF
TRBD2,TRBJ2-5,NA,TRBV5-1,TGCGCCAGCAGCTTGGAAGGTAGCGGGGAAGAGACCCAGTACTTC,CASSLEGSGEETQYF
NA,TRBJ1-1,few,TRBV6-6,TGTGCCAGCCACCAGCGGGCAGCTTTCTTT,CASHQRAAFF
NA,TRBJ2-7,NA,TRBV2,TGTGCCAGCAGTGACGCGACAGCTTTCAACGAGCAGTACTTC,CASSDATAFNEQYF
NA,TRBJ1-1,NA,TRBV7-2,TGTGCCAGCAGCTTATACAGGAACACTGAAGCTTTCTTT,CASSLYRNTEAFF
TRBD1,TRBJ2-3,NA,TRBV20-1,TGCAGTGCTAGAGCGCTCGGGACAGGGTCATCAGATACGCAGTATTTT,CSARALGTGSSDTQYF
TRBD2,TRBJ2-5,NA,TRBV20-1,TGCAGTGCTAGAGAGTACGGCGGGGGGGTTCAAGAGACCCAGTACTTC,CSAREYGGGVQETQYF
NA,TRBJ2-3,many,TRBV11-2,TGTGCCAGCAGCTTAGGCAAGACAGGATTATGGTATACGCAGTATTTT,CASSLGKTGLWYTQYF
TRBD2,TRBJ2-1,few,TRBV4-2,TGTGCCAGCAGCCAAGGCTCACTAGCGGGAACCAATGAGCAGTTCTTC,CASSQGSLAGTNEQFF
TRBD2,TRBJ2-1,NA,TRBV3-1,TGTGCCAGCAGCCCCCCACTAGCGGGTGAGCAGTTCTTC,CASSPPLAGEQFF
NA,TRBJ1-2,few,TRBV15,TGTGCCACCAGCACAGCGGTGGCTGGCTACACCTTC,CATSTAVAGYTF
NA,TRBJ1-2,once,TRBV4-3,TGCGTCAGCAGCCAAAGAAGGGGAGTTAACTATGGCTACACCTTC,CVSSQRRGVNYGYTF
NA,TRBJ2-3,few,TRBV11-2,TGTGCCAGCAGTTTCCTCCCCGATACGCAGTATTTT,CASSFLPDTQYF
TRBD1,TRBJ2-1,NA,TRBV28,TGTGCCAGCAGGTGGACAGGGGTTAATGGCAACAATGAGCAGTTCTTC,CASRWTGVNGNNEQFF
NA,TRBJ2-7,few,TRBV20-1,TGCAGTGCTGTTTCTACGGACTACGAGCAGTACTTC,CSAVSTDYEQYF